These 4 T cell receptor beta chains came from one sample sequenced in a study of shared clonotypes between healthy human individuals. Assay used: immunoSEQ multiplex PCR; TCRdb lists only in-frame clones, some missing. Found here are around 1.9 million clones, just over 90% of them singletons; the top ten hold under 2%. Naive CD8 cells were CD45RO-negative, positively selected for CCR7, excluding terminally differentiated effector memory CD45RA+ cells. The sample comprised naive CD8+ T cells from PBMCs. These receptors were collected from a man aged 18 to 30 in good health. Some clones in this sample may be carry-over from other donors' samples.

J is TRBJ2-2 and V is TRBV2, with D unresolved. CDR3 length: 14 residues. Trimming stripped 3 bases from V and 6 bases from J, with 11 bases between. CDR1 and CDR2 (germline): SNHLY, FYNNEI. The DNA for the CDR3 is TGTGCCAGCAGTGATCGCTTGGCCCCCGGGGAGCTGTTTTTT. Its protein product is CASSDRLAPGELFF.

As for this clone: The same CDR3 can be traced to other DNA sequences in this sample. This sequence joins TRBV27 and TRBJ1-5; D is uncertain. V lost 5 bases, J lost 0 bases, and 11 bases lay in between. From germline, CDR1 is MNHEY and CDR2 SMNVEV (reference sequence). This CDR3 has 15 residues. CDR3 amino acids: CASSPGPGSNQPQHF. The CDR3 nucleotides read TGTGCCAGCAGTCCAGGCCCGGGTAGCAATCAGCCCCAGCATTTT.

The V gene is TRBV11-3, the J gene TRBJ2-5; 10 bases are a match to TRBD2. With 6 bases clipped from V and 3 bases from J, the junction kept 7 bases outside the gene matches. The germline V gene encodes CDR1 SGHNT and CDR2 YENEEA. The CDR3 is 15 residues long. The CDR3 region is CASSAGTSDKETQYF. The CDR3 region has the DNA TGTGCCAGCAGTGCCGGGACTAGCGACAAAGAGACCCAGTACTTC.

This clone was observed a few times. The chain combines TRBV4-3 with TRBJ1-1, with 8 bases fitting TRBD1. Germline-derived CDR1 and CDR2 are LGHNA and YSLEER. The CDR3 consists of 15 residues. Germline trimming cut 1 base from V and 3 bases from J; bases unmatched to any gene: 4. The CDR3 sequence: CASSQGRTGHTEAFF. The DNA for the CDR3 is TGCGCCAGCAGCCAAGGACGGACAGGGCACACTGAAGCTTTCTTT.